The 24 T cell receptor beta chains below all came from one sample that was sequenced in a study of T cell repertoires in cytomegalovirus infection. TCRdb re-analysed the reads in MiXCR, keeping a single row per CDR3 protein. The sample contains around 630,000 distinct CDR3 sequences, 24% of which appear only once. Specimen: CD8+ T cells from PBMCs. Receptor source: a human donor in good health (CMV status not recorded). Some clones in this sample may be carry-over from other donors' samples.

This clonotype appeared many times. The rearrangement uses TRBV7-2 and TRBJ2-1; 14 nucleotides line up with TRBD2. Per the germline V gene, CDR1 is SGHTA and CDR2 is FQGNSA. V was pared by 1 base and J by 5 bases, with 7 bases of the junction left unmatched. CDR3 length: 18 amino acids. CDR3 sequence: CASSLDRTSGGRHNEQFF. The DNA of the CDR3 is TGTGCCAGCAGCTTAGATAGGACTAGCGGGGGGCGGCACAATGAGCAGTTCTTC.

The chain recombines TRBV20-1 with TRBJ2-1; TRBD2 agrees at 10 bases. There are 15 residues in the CDR3. Trimming removed 3 bases from V and 3 bases from J; junction bases left unmatched: 5. Germline assignment: CDR1 DFQATT and CDR2 SNEGSKA (reference sequence). For the CDR3, the DNA is TGCAGTGCTAGGCTACTAGCGGGGAGCTACAATGAGCAGTTCTTC. It translates to CSARLLAGSYNEQFF.

The chain carries TRBV20-1 and TRBJ1-2; 9 bases match TRBD1. With V trimmed by 0 bases and J by 0 bases, 8 bases remained unmatched. Germline V gene sequence: CDR1 DFQATT, CDR2 SNEGSKA (reference sequence). The CDR3 sequence is 17 residues long. CDR3 amino acids: CSARDHRGLDTNYGYTF. CDR3 sequence (DNA): TGCAGTGCTAGAGATCACAGGGGGCTTGATACTAACTATGGCTACACCTTC.

The chain joins TRBV7-8 to TRBJ1-2; D unclear. V lost 5 bases and J lost 5, with 12 bases in between. CDR1 is SGHVS, CDR2 FQNEAQ, per germline. The CDR3 consists of 13 residues. The CDR3 loop is CASSPPSGYGYTF. CDR3 DNA: TGTGCCAGCAGCCCGCCATCCGGATATGGCTACACCTTC.

This clonotype showed up many times. The chain couples TRBV7-9 to TRBJ1-2; possibly TRBD1 for D (5 bases). CDR3 length equals 17 residues. Per germline, CDR1 SEHNR and CDR2 FQNEAQ (reference sequence). V was pared by 5 bases and J by 8 bases, with 27 bases between. CDR3 amino acids: CASSAKAPGVGQGGYTF. The CDR3 DNA reads as TGTGCCAGCAGCGCCAAGGCCCCAGGTGTGGGGCAGGGAGGCTACACCTTC.

In the case of this clonotype: Possible read error: a much larger clone is one base away. V is TRBV7-6 and J is TRBJ1-1; 7 positions match TRBD1. V lost 5 bases, J lost 1 base, and 7 bases stayed unmatched. The CDR3 spans 15 residues. Per the germline V gene, CDR1 is SGHVS and CDR2 is FNYEAQ. In nucleotides, the CDR3 is TGTGCCAGCAGCACCCGGACAGGAGCGAACACTGAAGCTTTCTTT. Its protein product is CASSTRTGANTEAFF. Together with reference TRBV7-6 and TRBJ1-1, the CDR3 gives the full variable domain: GAGVSQSPRYKVTKRGQDVALRCDPISGHVSLYWYRQALGQGPEFLTYFNYEAQQDKSGLPNDRFSAERPEGSISTLTIQRTEQRDSAMYRCASSTRTGANTEAFFGQGTRLTVV.

This clonotype appeared once. The genes are TRBV14 and TRBJ1-2, with 8 bases lining up with TRBD1. CDR1 SGHDN and CDR2 FVKESK come from the germline V gene. After removal of 4 bases from V and 10 bases from J, the junction contained 11 bases not matched to a gene. The CDR3 extends over 14 amino acids. DNA of the CDR3: TGTGCCAGCAGCCCCGGACAGGGAGGTTGGGACTACACCTTC. It translates to CASSPGQGGWDYTF.

The V gene is TRBV28, the J gene TRBJ2-1; D remains unclear. The CDR3 extends over 13 amino acids. V was pared by 3 bases and J by 8 bases, with 11 bases between. Per germline, CDR1 MDHEN and CDR2 SYDVKM. This chain's CDR3 is CASSFLEVDEQFF. The CDR3 DNA follows: TGTGCCAGCAGTTTCCTTGAGGTGGATGAGCAGTTCTTC. Looking up the rest from reference TRBV28 and TRBJ2-1 gives the full variable domain: DVKVTQSSRYLVKRTGEKVFLECVQDMDHENMFWYRQDPGLGLRLIYFSYDVKMKEKGDIPEGYSVSREKKERFSLILESASTNQTSMYLCASSFLEVDEQFFGPGTRLTVL.

The chain has TRBV5-6 and TRBJ2-3, with TRBD1 matching 7 bases. The CDR3 sequence is 15 residues long. After removal of 3 bases from V and 0 bases from J, the junction contained 4 bases not matched to a gene. Germline values: CDR1 SGHDT, CDR2 YYEEEE. CDR3 DNA sequence: TGTGCCAGCAGCTACAGGGGCCCTAGCACAGATACGCAGTATTTT. Amino acid sequence: CASSYRGPSTDTQYF.

The sample holds a few counts of this clonotype. This sequence joins TRBV20-1 and TRBJ2-5; 8 positions agree with TRBD1. This CDR3 contains 18 residues. From germline, CDR1 is DFQATT and CDR2 SNEGSKA (reference sequence). After removal of 3 bases from V and 5 bases from J, the junction contained 20 bases not matched to a gene. CDR3 loop: CSASLSDRVKRESETQYF. The CDR3 nucleotides are TGCAGTGCTAGCCTCTCGGACAGGGTGAAGAGGGAGTCGGAGACCCAGTACTTC.

The chain is built from TRBV20-1 and TRBJ1-1; D is perhaps TRBD1 (6 bases). Germline lookup yields CDR1 DFQATT and CDR2 SNEGSKA (reference sequence). The CDR3 spans 13 residues. V lost 1 base and J 5 bases, leaving 11 bases between the germline ends. Here the CDR3 reads CSARAGEGTEAFF. CDR3 nucleotides: TGCAGTGCTAGAGCAGGGGAGGGAACTGAAGCTTTCTTT.

The chain employs TRBV29-1 and TRBJ2-4; tentatively, D is TRBD1 (5 bases). The CDR3 has 13 residues. V lost 5 bases and J 0 bases, leaving 8 bases between the germline ends. Germline V gives CDR1 SQVTM, CDR2 ANQGSEA. The CDR3 loop reads CSVTGLAKNIQYF. CDR3 sequence (DNA): TGCAGCGTTACAGGTCTAGCCAAAAACATTCAGTACTTC.

This clonotype was seen many times. This rearrangement joins TRBV7-6 to TRBJ1-1; 7 nucleotides agree with TRBD1. V shed 5 bases, J shed 5 bases, and the junction held 5 bases outside the gene matches. Germline values: CDR1 SGHVS, CDR2 FNYEAQ. The CDR3 has 13 residues. CDR3 amino acids: CASSQGGPTEAFF. CDR3 in DNA: TGTGCCAGCAGCCAAGGGGGCCCAACTGAAGCTTTCTTT.

Only a few counts were recorded for this clonotype. The V call is TRBV14, the J call TRBJ2-7; TRBD1 matches 8 bases. Germline V gene data show CDR1 as SGHDN and CDR2 as FVKESK. The J segment lost 6 bases and the V segment lost 1 base, leaving 8 bases of the junction unmatched. The CDR3 loop spans 15 amino acids. The CDR3 DNA follows: TGTGCCAGCAGCCAAGCTACAGGGGGAACTGGCGAGCAGTACGTC. This gives the protein CASSQATGGTGEQYV.

The chain is built from TRBV6-2 or TRBV6-3 and TRBJ1-1, with no clear D. Germline CDR1 is MNHEY and CDR2 is SVGEGT. Trimming removed 2 bases from V and 3 bases from J, with 10 bases in between. This CDR3 has 14 residues. The CDR3 sequence: CASSYEGTHTEAFF. The CDR3 DNA sequence: TGTGCCAGCAGTTACGAGGGTACGCACACTGAAGCTTTCTTT.

The chain employs TRBV7-2 and TRBJ1-1; TRBD1 aligns across 7 bases. CDR3 length: 16 amino acids. Germline trimming cut 1 base from V and 4 bases from J; bases unmatched to any gene: 9. Germline values: CDR1 SGHTA, CDR2 FQGNSA. This CDR3 reads CASSLVDEGASTEAFF. The CDR3 DNA is TGTGCCAGCAGCTTAGTTGATGAGGGGGCGAGCACTGAAGCTTTCTTT.

In this sample, this clonotype turned up a few times. This rearrangement joins TRBV4-2 to TRBJ2-7, with 8 bases fitting TRBD2. Germline CDR1 is LGHNA and CDR2 is YNFKEQ. J lost 3 bases, V lost 0 bases, and 16 bases had no gene match. The CDR3 is 19 amino acids. CDR3: CASSQDAPAAGALFYEQYF. The CDR3 DNA is TGTGCCAGCAGCCAAGATGCCCCTGCAGCGGGGGCCCTCTTCTACGAGCAGTACTTC.

The rearrangement uses TRBV9 and TRBJ2-7, with a possible D match to TRBD2 (6 bases). Germline lookup yields CDR1 SGDLS and CDR2 YYNGEE. Trimming took 0 bases from V and 3 from J, leaving 13 bases between them. The CDR3 covers 15 residues. CDR3 amino acids: CASSVGGGDLYEQYF. As DNA, the CDR3 is TGTGCCAGCAGCGTAGGTGGCGGGGACCTCTACGAGCAGTACTTC.

This clonotype was counted ten times or more. The V call is TRBV7-9, the J call TRBJ1-1, with D possibly being TRBD1 (5 bases). V shed 2 bases and J shed 4 bases, with 11 bases lying between them. The germline V gene encodes CDR1 SEHNR and CDR2 FQNEAQ (reference sequence). The CDR3 totals 14 residues. CDR3 amino acids: CASSLTGWVTEAFF. DNA of the CDR3: TGTGCCAGCAGCTTAACAGGATGGGTCACTGAAGCTTTCTTT.

This clonotype came up many times. This chain joins TRBV7-9 and TRBJ2-2; D may be TRBD2 (6 bases). Trimming removed 5 bases at V and 3 bases at J, with 19 bases between. From germline, CDR1 is SEHNR and CDR2 FQNEAQ (reference sequence). The CDR3 sequence is 17 residues long. CDR3 DNA sequence: TGTGCCAGCAGCACGCCTATGAGGAGGAGGGACACCGGGGAGCTGTTTTTT. Translation: CASSTPMRRRDTGELFF.

This clonotype was picked up many times. This sequence joins TRBV11-3 and TRBJ2-3, with TRBD1 matching over 9 bases. This CDR3 is 16 amino acids long. With 5 bases clipped from V and 5 bases from J, the junction kept 11 bases outside the gene matches. CDR1 is SGHNT and CDR2 is YENEEA in the germline V gene. The CDR3 protein is CASSPYPQGAGDTQYF. As DNA, the CDR3 is TGTGCCAGCAGCCCGTACCCACAGGGGGCTGGAGATACGCAGTATTTT.

Ten or more counts support this clonotype. The chain employs TRBV12-3 or TRBV12-4 and TRBJ1-5; D might be TRBD1 (6 bases). There are 16 residues in the CDR3. Trimming left V 6 bases short and J 3 bases short, with 18 bases between. CDR3 in amino acids: CASSPHPDRINQPQHF. The CDR3 DNA follows: TGTGCCAGCAGCCCTCACCCCGACAGGATCAATCAGCCCCAGCATTTT.

In this sample, this clonotype turned up a few times. CDR3 DNA sequence: TGTGCCAGCAGTTACAGGAGCTCGTGGGGCTACACCTTC. It yields the protein CASSYRSSWGYTF. The J gene is TRBJ1-2, the V gene TRBV6-6; D not resolved. CDR3 length: 13 residues. V was shortened by 2 bases and J by 8 bases, with 12 bases between the two germline ends. CDR1 is MNHNY and CDR2 is SVGAGI in the germline V gene (reference sequence).

The V gene is TRBV6-2 or TRBV6-3, the J gene TRBJ2-5; 8 bases line up with TRBD2. CDR1 is MNHEY and CDR2 is SVGEGT in the germline V gene. The CDR3 has 15 amino acids. V lost 0 bases to trimming and J lost 2 bases; unmatched junction nucleotides: 2. The CDR3: CASSYSSSGQETQYF. CDR3 in DNA: TGTGCCAGCAGTTACTCTTCTAGCGGGCAAGAGACCCAGTACTTC.